This T cell receptor (beta chain) was sequenced in a study of T cells after yellow fever vaccination. CDR1 and CDR2 from the germline V gene are MNHEY and SVGEGT. The CDR3 runs to 17 residues. Trimming took off 5 bases at V and 1 base at J, with 15 bases between the two ends. Overall study results and limits: Peak timing came faster in the weaker secondary response, day 5 versus 15.

A few counts support this clonotype. Its target is unknown. MiXCR, run by TCRdb on the 5' RACE reads, gives a single entry per CDR3 protein. The profile covers hundreds of thousands of distinct CDR3 sequences, with 19% appearing a single time and approximately 15% taken by the ten largest. This specimen was PBMCs, taken 15 days after the yellow fever booster vaccination. The genes are TRBV6-2 or TRBV6-3 and TRBJ2-6; the D gene is possibly TRBD2 (6 bases). The clonotype originates from a young man who received the YFV17D yellow fever vaccine. The CDR3: CASSILGGTSGANVLTF. DNA of the CDR3: TGTGCCAGCAGTATACTAGGCGGGACTTCTGGGGCCAACGTCCTGACTTTC.